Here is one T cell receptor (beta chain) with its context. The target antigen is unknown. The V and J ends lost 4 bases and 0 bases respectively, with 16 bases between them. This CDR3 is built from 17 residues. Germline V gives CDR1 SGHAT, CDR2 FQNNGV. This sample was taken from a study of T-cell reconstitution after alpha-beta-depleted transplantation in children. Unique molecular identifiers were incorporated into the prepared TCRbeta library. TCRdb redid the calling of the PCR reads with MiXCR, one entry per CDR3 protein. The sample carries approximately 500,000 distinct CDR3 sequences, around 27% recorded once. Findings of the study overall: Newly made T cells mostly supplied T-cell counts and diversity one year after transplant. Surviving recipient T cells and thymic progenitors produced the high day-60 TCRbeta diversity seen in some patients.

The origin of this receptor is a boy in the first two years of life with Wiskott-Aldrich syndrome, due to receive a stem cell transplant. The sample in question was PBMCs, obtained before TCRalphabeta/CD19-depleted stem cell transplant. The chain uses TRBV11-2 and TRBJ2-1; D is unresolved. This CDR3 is CASSSRLLSSSYNEQFF. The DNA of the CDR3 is TGTGCCAGCAGCTCTAGACTTCTCTCAAGCTCCTACAATGAGCAGTTCTTC. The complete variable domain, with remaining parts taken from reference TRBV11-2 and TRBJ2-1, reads EAGVAQSPRYKIIEKRQSVAFWCNPISGHATLYWYQQILGQGPKLLIQFQNNGVVDDSQLPKDRFSAERLKGVDSTLKIQPAKLEDSAVYLCASSSRLLSSSYNEQFFGPGTRLTVL.